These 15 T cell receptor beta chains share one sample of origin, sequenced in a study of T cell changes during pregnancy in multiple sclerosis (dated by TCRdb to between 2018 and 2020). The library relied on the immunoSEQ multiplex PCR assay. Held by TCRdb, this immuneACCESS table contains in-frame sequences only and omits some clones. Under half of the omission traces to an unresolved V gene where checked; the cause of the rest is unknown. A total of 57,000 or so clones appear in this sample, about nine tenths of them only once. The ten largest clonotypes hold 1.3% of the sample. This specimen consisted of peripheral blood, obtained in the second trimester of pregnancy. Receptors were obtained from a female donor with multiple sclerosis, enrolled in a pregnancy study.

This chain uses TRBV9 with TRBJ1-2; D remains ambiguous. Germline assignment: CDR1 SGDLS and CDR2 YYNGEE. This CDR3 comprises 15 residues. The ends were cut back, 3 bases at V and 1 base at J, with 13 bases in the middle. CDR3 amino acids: CASSGLQRSNYGYTF. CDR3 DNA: TGTGCCAGCAGCGGACTACAGAGGAGTAACTATGGCTACACCTTC.

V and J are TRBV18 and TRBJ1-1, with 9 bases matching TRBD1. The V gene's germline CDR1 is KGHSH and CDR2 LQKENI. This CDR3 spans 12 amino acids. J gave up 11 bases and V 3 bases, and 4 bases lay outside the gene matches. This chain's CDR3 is CASSPRTGVAFF. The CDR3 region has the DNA TGTGCCAGCTCACCGCGGACAGGGGTGGCTTTCTTT.

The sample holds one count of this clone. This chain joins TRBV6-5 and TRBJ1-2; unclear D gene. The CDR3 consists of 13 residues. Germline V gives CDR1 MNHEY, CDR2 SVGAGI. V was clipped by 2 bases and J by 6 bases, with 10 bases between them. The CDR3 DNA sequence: TGTGCCAGCAGTTACGAGGGATTTGATGGCTACACCTTC. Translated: CASSYEGFDGYTF.

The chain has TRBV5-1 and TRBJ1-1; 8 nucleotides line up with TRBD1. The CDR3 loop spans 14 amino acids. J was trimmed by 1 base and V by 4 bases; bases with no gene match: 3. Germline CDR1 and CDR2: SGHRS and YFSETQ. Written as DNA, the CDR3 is TGCGCCAGCAGCAGACAGGGGTCGAACACTGAAGCTTTCTTT. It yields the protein CASSRQGSNTEAFF.

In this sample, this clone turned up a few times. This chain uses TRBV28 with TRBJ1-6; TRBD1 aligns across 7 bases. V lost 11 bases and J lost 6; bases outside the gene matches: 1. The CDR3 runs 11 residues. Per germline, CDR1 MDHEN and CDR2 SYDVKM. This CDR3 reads CASGGNSPLHF. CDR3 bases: TGTGCCTCAGGGGGTAATTCACCCCTCCACTTT.

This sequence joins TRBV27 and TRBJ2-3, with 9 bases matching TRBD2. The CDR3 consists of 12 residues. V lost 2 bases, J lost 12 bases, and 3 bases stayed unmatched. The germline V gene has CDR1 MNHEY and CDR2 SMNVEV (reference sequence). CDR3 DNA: TGTGCCAGCAGTTTAAGCGGGGGGTACCAGTATTTT. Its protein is CASSLSGGYQYF.

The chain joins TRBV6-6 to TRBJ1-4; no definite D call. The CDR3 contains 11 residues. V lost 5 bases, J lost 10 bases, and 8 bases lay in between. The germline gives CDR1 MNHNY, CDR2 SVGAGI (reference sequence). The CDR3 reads CASSTSVKLFF. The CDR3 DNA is TGTGCCAGCAGTACCTCGGTAAAACTGTTTTTT.

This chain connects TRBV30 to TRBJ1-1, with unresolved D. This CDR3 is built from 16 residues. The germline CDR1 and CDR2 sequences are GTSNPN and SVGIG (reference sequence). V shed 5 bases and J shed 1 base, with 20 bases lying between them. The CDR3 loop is CAWVTKHWPGNTEAFF. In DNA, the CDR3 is TGTGCCTGGGTGACCAAACATTGGCCGGGGAACACTGAAGCTTTCTTT.

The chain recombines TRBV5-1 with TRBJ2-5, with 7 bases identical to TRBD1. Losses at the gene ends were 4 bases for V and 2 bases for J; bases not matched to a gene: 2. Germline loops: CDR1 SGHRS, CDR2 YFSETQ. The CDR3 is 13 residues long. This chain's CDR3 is CASSPGQQETQYF. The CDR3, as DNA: TGCGCCAGCAGCCCGGGACAGCAAGAGACCCAGTACTTC.

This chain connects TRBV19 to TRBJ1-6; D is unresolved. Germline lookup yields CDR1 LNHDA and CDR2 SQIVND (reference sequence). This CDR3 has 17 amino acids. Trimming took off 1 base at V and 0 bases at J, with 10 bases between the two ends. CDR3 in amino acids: CASSIGWQISYNSPLHF. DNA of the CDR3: TGTGCCAGTAGTATAGGTTGGCAGATCTCCTATAATTCACCCCTCCACTTT.

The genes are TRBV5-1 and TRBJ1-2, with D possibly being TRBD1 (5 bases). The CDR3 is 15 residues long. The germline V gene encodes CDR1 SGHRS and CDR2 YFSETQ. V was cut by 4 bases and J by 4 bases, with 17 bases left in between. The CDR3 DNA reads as TGCGCCAGCAGCGTTTCAGGGAGGAGGAGCTATGGCTACACCTTC. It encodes CASSVSGRRSYGYTF.

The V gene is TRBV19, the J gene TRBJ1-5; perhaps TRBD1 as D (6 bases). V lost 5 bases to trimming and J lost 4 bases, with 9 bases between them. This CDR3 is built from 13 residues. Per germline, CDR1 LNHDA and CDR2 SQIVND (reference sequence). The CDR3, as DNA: TGTGCCAGTAGTGCGGACAGAAATCAGCCCCAGCATTTT. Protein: CASSADRNQPQHF.

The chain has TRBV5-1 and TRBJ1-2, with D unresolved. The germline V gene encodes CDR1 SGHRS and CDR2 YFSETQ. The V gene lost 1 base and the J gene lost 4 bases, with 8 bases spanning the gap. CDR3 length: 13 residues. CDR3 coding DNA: TGCGCCAGCAGCTTGAACAGCCTCTATGGCTACACCTTC. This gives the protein CASSLNSLYGYTF.

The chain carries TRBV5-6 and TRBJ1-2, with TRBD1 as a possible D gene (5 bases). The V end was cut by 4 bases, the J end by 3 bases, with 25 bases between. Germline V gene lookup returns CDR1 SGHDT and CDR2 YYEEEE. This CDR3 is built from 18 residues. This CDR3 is CASSPLTYFQGADYGYTF. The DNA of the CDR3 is TGTGCCAGCAGCCCCCTGACCTATTTTCAGGGCGCCGACTATGGCTACACCTTC.

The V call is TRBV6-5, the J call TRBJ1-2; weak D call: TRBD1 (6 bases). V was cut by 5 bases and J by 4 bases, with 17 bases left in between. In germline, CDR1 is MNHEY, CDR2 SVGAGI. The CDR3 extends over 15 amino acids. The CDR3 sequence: CASSLGGGGSYGYTF. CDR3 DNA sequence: TGTGCCAGCAGTCTTGGGGGAGGGGGGAGCTATGGCTACACCTTC.